Listed below are T cell receptor beta chains from one sample, sequenced in a study of Graves' ophthalmopathy and Graves' hyperthyroidism. TCRdb independently ran MiXCR on the multiplex PCR reads; one entry per CDR3 protein. The data contain 650,000 to 900,000 distinct CDR3 sequences, roughly two fifths of them singletons. Specimen: peripheral blood. Receptors were obtained from an adult man with Graves' ophthalmopathy. Both conserved end residues are part of each CDR3. The D gene is left open where the match is weak. Clone size, where shown, is once, few, many, or a class for clones that have expanded.

>NA|TRBV7-9|TRBD1|TRBJ1-1
CASSQGTGSDTEAFF
TGTGCCAGCAGCCAGGGGACAGGGTCGGACACTGAAGCTTTCTTT
>NA|TRBV5-4|NA|TRBJ1-3
CASSFKGRSNTIYF
TGTGCCAGCAGCTTCAAGGGGCGGTCGAACACCATATATTTT
>NA|TRBV20-1|TRBD1|TRBJ1-6
CSADRALLSPLHF
TGCAGTGCCGACAGGGCCCTCTTGTCACCCCTCCACTTT
>few|TRBV15|NA|TRBJ2-7
CATSHTLTTVRSYEQYF
TGTGCCACCAGCCACACCCTTACGACAGTCCGCTCCTACGAGCAGTACTTC
>NA|TRBV12-3/TRBV12-4|NA|TRBJ1-1
CASSLSWGVGTEAFF
TGTGCCAGCAGTTTATCTTGGGGGGTCGGCACTGAAGCTTTCTTT
>NA|TRBV12-3/TRBV12-4|TRBD1|TRBJ2-2
CASSPQTGTGISGELFF
TGTGCCAGCAGTCCACAGACCGGGACAGGGATCTCCGGGGAGCTGTTTTTT
>NA|TRBV7-9|NA|TRBJ1-2
CASSFYGTELFDYTF
TGTGCCAGCAGCTTCTACGGGACGGAGCTCTTTGACTACACCTTC
>few|TRBV25-1|NA|TRBJ2-2
CASSARGSVATGELFF
TGTGCCAGCAGTGCTAGGGGGTCTGTGGCCACCGGGGAGCTGTTTTTT
>many|TRBV7-2|NA|TRBJ2-7
CASSPDHSYEQYF
TGTGCCAGCAGCCCGGATCACAGCTACGAGCAGTACTTC
>NA|TRBV10-3|NA|TRBJ1-6
CAISLTGDNSPLHF
TGTGCCATCAGTCTAACAGGCGATAATTCACCCCTCCACTTT
>NA|TRBV7-9|NA|TRBJ2-7
CASSLVGGGGAYEQYF
TGTGCCAGCAGCTTAGTTGGGGGCGGCGGAGCGTACGAGCAGTACTTC
>NA|TRBV7-2|NA|TRBJ2-7
CVSSSPEAYEQYF
TGTGTCAGCAGCTCCCCCGAAGCCTACGAGCAGTACTTC
>NA|TRBV29-1|NA|TRBJ2-5
CSVQQTQYF
TGCAGCGTTCAACAGACCCAGTACTTC
>NA|TRBV13|NA|TRBJ2-2
CASSLRLPEGTTGELFF
TGTGCCAGCAGCTTACGCTTACCTGAGGGGACGACCGGGGAGCTGTTTTTT
>few|TRBV29-1|NA|TRBJ2-2
CSADRGAGKLFF
TGCAGCGCCGACCGGGGGGCCGGGAAGCTGTTTTTT
>NA|TRBV10-3|TRBD1|TRBJ1-2
CASTHRGRHGYTF
TGTGCCAGCACCCACAGGGGCAGGCATGGCTACACCTTC
>NA|TRBV7-2|NA|TRBJ1-6
CASSLDGLRSPLHF
TGTGCCAGCAGCTTAGACGGGTTGCGGTCACCCCTCCACTTT
>many|TRBV2|TRBD1|TRBJ1-2
CASDRDGSGYTF
TGTGCCAGCGACAGGGATGGATCCGGCTACACCTTC
>few|TRBV2|NA|TRBJ2-7
CASKETSTYEQYF
TGTGCCAGCAAGGAGACCAGTACCTACGAGCAGTACTTC
>many|TRBV6-1|TRBD2|TRBJ2-7
CASSREDGDEQYF
TGTGCCAGCAGTCGGGAGGATGGGGACGAGCAGTACTTC
>NA|TRBV13|TRBD1|TRBJ2-7
CASSLSGTGAYEQYF
TGTGCCAGCAGCTTATCCGGGACAGGAGCCTACGAGCAGTACTTC
>NA|TRBV7-9|TRBD1|TRBJ2-7
CASSGGTGAEQYF
TGTGCCAGCAGCGGGGGGACAGGGGCCGAGCAGTACTTC
>once|TRBV2|TRBD1|TRBJ1-4
CASSYGQGGPNEKLFF
TGTGCCAGCAGTTACGGCCAGGGGGGACCTAATGAAAAACTGTTTTTT
>NA|TRBV2|TRBD1|TRBJ2-5
CASRRGQGAGETQYF
TGTGCCAGCAGGAGGGGACAGGGGGCGGGAGAGACCCAGTACTTC
>many|TRBV7-9|NA|TRBJ2-7
CASSLWGAHDEQYF
TGTGCCAGCAGCTTATGGGGGGCGCATGACGAGCAGTACTTC
>NA|TRBV24-1|TRBD1|TRBJ1-5
CATSTQTGINQPQHF
TGTGCCACCAGCACCCAGACAGGGATCAATCAGCCCCAGCATTTT
>NA|TRBV2|NA|TRBJ2-3
CARQTHTDTQYF
TGTGCCAGACAGACCCACACAGATACGCAGTATTTT
>NA|TRBV4-2|NA|TRBJ1-2
CASSQDITGTNYGYTF
TGTGCCAGCAGCCAAGATATAACAGGGACGAACTATGGCTACACCTTC
>few|TRBV7-9|TRBD1|TRBJ2-6
CASSLTGVRSGANVLTF
TGTGCCAGCAGCTTAACAGGGGTCCGCTCTGGGGCCAACGTCCTGACTTTC
>many|TRBV20-1|NA|TRBJ2-6
CSARGGGSSGANVLTF
TGCAGTGCTAGGGGCGGGGGCTCATCTGGGGCCAACGTCCTGACTTTC
>NA|TRBV5-1|NA|TRBJ1-1
CASSQDVSVSGTEAFF
TGTGCCAGCAGCCAAGATGTGTCAGTCTCGGGCACTGAAGCTTTCTTT
>few|TRBV14|NA|TRBJ2-7
CASSPSGRGRAYEQYF
TGTGCCAGCAGCCCCTCCGGCCGGGGGCGCGCCTACGAGCAGTACTTC
>many|TRBV20-1|TRBD2|TRBJ2-7
CSASGTSGIEQYF
TGCAGTGCTAGTGGGACTAGCGGGATCGAGCAGTACTTC
>many|TRBV2|NA|TRBJ1-2
CASSDGALDGYTF
TGTGCCAGCAGTGACGGGGCTTTAGATGGCTACACCTTC
>NA|TRBV10-3|TRBD2|TRBJ2-7
CAISGGGTAEQYF
TGTGCCATCAGTGGGGGGGGGACCGCGGAGCAGTACTTC
>few|TRBV7-9|NA|TRBJ1-2
CASSLVGVHGYTF
TGTGCCAGCAGCTTAGTAGGAGTCCATGGCTACACCTTC
>NA|TRBV5-5|NA|TRBJ2-7
CASSLRPSPGSGDYEQYF
TGTGCCAGCAGCCTGCGGCCCTCCCCCGGCTCGGGGGACTACGAGCAGTACTTC
>NA|TRBV15|TRBD1|TRBJ1-4
CATSRTTGDLREKLFF
TGTGCCACCAGCAGGACGACAGGGGATTTACGTGAAAAACTGTTTTTT